These 5 T cell receptor beta chains share one sample of origin, sequenced in a study of Ad26.COV2.S vaccination and SARS-CoV-2 variants. The data were produced by immunoSEQ multiplex PCR, yet TCRdb's version contains in-frame clones alone and is incomplete. This table has about 350,000 clones, about 91% appearing once. Specimen: peripheral blood, collected after recovery from COVID-19. The receptors stem from a human donor who had recovered from COVID-19.

The V gene is TRBV9, the J gene TRBJ1-2; no reliable D call. The V end was cut by 4 bases, the J end by 13 bases, with 11 bases between. Germline-derived CDR1 and CDR2 are SGDLS and YYNGEE. The CDR3 is made up of 10 amino acids. The CDR3: CASSPTPGTF. The CDR3 nucleotides are TGTGCCAGCAGCCCCACGCCAGGCACCTTC.

The chain uses TRBV7-9 and TRBJ1-3, with D unresolved. Between the trimmed V and J ends, which lost 5 bases and 0 bases, there was a span of 14 bases. This CDR3 is 16 amino acids long. Germline V gene sequence: CDR1 SEHNR, CDR2 FQNEAQ (reference sequence). The CDR3 DNA sequence: TGTGCCAGCAGCCCACCCTCAGGATACTCTGGAAACACCATATATTTT. Translation gives CASSPPSGYSGNTIYF.

The chain combines TRBV7-8 with TRBJ1-1; D is unresolved. The CDR3 has 13 residues. Germline lookup yields CDR1 SGHVS and CDR2 FQNEAQ. V lost 2 bases and J lost 1, with 5 bases in between. The DNA of the CDR3 is TGTGCCAGCAGCTTATTATGGAACACTGAAGCTTTCTTT. Protein sequence: CASSLLWNTEAFF.

The chain uses TRBV19 and TRBJ1-5, with no clear D. V lost 5 bases and J lost 0, with 8 bases in between. The CDR3 consists of 14 residues. Per the germline V gene, CDR1 is LNHDA and CDR2 is SQIVND (reference sequence). CDR3 region: CASSWGNSNQPQHF. Written as DNA, the CDR3 is TGTGCCAGTAGTTGGGGAAATAGCAATCAGCCCCAGCATTTT.

The chain is built from TRBV7-9 and TRBJ1-2; a weak D match, TRBD1 (6 bases). Looked up from germline, CDR1 is SEHNR and CDR2 is FQNEAQ (reference sequence). Trimming removed 1 base from V and 6 bases from J, with 9 bases in between. This CDR3 comprises 13 residues. The CDR3 region is CASSLEWTDGYTF. DNA for the CDR3: TGTGCCAGCAGCTTAGAATGGACAGATGGCTACACCTTC.